The next 8 T cell receptor beta chains were all read from a single sample in a study of technical replicates of blood from a handful of donors. Assay used: immunoSEQ multiplex PCR; TCRdb lists only in-frame clones, some missing. This table has about 17,000 clones, 70% to 85% appearing once. The material sequenced was PBMCs. The source is a human donor in good health. Some clones in this sample may be carry-over from other donors' samples.

V gene TRBV29-1 combines with J gene TRBJ2-3; the match to TRBD2 covers 7 bases. V dropped 5 bases and J dropped 5; count of bases not matched to a gene: 10. The CDR3 runs 14 residues. Germline loops: CDR1 SQVTM, CDR2 ANQGSEA. Here the CDR3 reads CSVPRAGAVDTQYF. The DNA of the CDR3 is TGCAGCGTTCCACGGGCGGGAGCCGTAGATACGCAGTATTTT.

The rearrangement links TRBV5-4 to TRBJ2-1; D is possibly TRBD1 (5 bases). CDR3 length: 14 residues. V dropped 0 bases and J dropped 5 bases, with 9 bases sitting between them. From germline, CDR1 is SGHNT and CDR2 YYREEE (reference sequence). In DNA, the CDR3 is TGTGCCAGCAGCTTGGATCTAGGGGACAATGAGCAGTTCTTC. Encoded protein: CASSLDLGDNEQFF.

The rearrangement links TRBV28 to TRBJ2-7; 7 positions match TRBD2. The CDR3 contains 14 residues. V shed 2 bases and J 2 bases; nucleotides not matched to a gene: 3. The germline CDR1 and CDR2 sequences are MDHEN and SYDVKM. This CDR3 reads CASSLGGGPYEQYF. The CDR3, as DNA: TGTGCCAGCAGTTTAGGGGGAGGGCCCTACGAGCAGTACTTC.

This chain uses TRBV28 with TRBJ2-1, with TRBD2 as a possible D gene (6 bases). This CDR3 comprises 15 residues. The V end was cut by 1 base, the J end by 8 bases, with 15 bases between. Germline lookup yields CDR1 MDHEN and CDR2 SYDVKM. The CDR3 nucleotides read TGTGCCAGCAGTTTATATTTGGAGGGCCGGGATGAGCAGTTCTTC. Protein: CASSLYLEGRDEQFF.

The chain couples TRBV19 to TRBJ2-5, with a tentative D call TRBD1 (6 bases). This CDR3 is built from 14 residues. Germline V gene lookup returns CDR1 LNHDA and CDR2 SQIVND (reference sequence). Trimming cost V 4 bases and J 5 bases, with 14 bases left between them. CDR3 region: CASSTGVMWETQYF. CDR3 sequence (DNA): TGTGCCAGTAGTACAGGGGTTATGTGGGAGACCCAGTACTTC. Variable domain in full (rest from reference TRBV19 and TRBJ2-5): DGGITQSPKYLFRKEGQNVTLSCEQNLNHDAMYWYRQDPGQGLRLIYYSQIVNDFQKGDIAEGYSVSREKKESFPLTVTSAQKNPTAFYLCASSTGVMWETQYFGPGTRLLVL.

The CDR3 protein is CASSLGGSTRWEQYF. The CDR3 nucleotides are TGTGCCAGCAGCTTAGGAGGGTCCACCCGATGGGAGCAGTACTTC. This sequence joins TRBV11-2 and TRBJ2-7; tentative D call: TRBD2 (5 bases). Per germline, CDR1 SGHAT and CDR2 FQNNGV. The CDR3 runs to 15 residues. The germline V and J ends were trimmed by 1 base and 7 bases, with 17 bases remaining between them. The full variable domain, with the rest looked up from reference TRBV11-2 and TRBJ2-7, is EAGVAQSPRYKIIEKRQSVAFWCNPISGHATLYWYQQILGQGPKLLIQFQNNGVVDDSQLPKDRFSAERLKGVDSTLKIQPAKLEDSAVYLCASSLGGSTRWEQYFGPGTRLTVT.

The chain has TRBV11-2 and TRBJ2-7; maybe TRBD1 (5 bases). Trimming stripped 5 bases from V and 0 bases from J, with 11 bases between. The germline V gene encodes CDR1 SGHAT and CDR2 FQNNGV. This CDR3 is built from 14 residues. The CDR3 loop is CASSLTVVSYEQYF. The CDR3, as DNA: TGTGCCAGCAGCCTGACAGTCGTCTCCTACGAGCAGTACTTC. Full variable domain (remainder filled in from reference TRBV11-2 and TRBJ2-7): EAGVAQSPRYKIIEKRQSVAFWCNPISGHATLYWYQQILGQGPKLLIQFQNNGVVDDSQLPKDRFSAERLKGVDSTLKIQPAKLEDSAVYLCASSLTVVSYEQYFGPGTRLTVT.

V gene TRBV6-1 combines with J gene TRBJ1-5; unclear D gene. Germline CDR1 reads MNHNS; CDR2 reads SASEGT. V gave up 3 bases and J gave up 9 bases, with 15 bases separating them. CDR3 length: 14 residues. Written as DNA, the CDR3 is TGTGCCAGCAGTGATAGGATGGAGAGAGGGCCCCAGCATTTT. Protein sequence: CASSDRMERGPQHF.